This T cell receptor (beta chain) was retrieved from a study of blood T cells in healthy people across ages. PCR was performed a second time for roughly 7 to 12 cycles using a sample-barcoded 5' primer and a J-beta primer mix. Via MiXCR, TCRdb re-called the 5' RACE reads, giving one row per CDR3 protein. The repertoire holds about 1,600,000 distinct CDR3 sequences, with around two fifths as singletons. This clonotype originated in a woman younger than 35 in good health. Material: blood.

The CDR3 reads CASSLKGTYDTTDTQYF. The CDR3 DNA reads as TGTGCCAGCAGCCTAAAGGGGACATATGACACCACAGATACGCAGTATTTT. The chain carries TRBV7-9 and TRBJ2-3, with D possibly being TRBD1 (6 bases). CDR3 length: 17 amino acids. Per germline, CDR1 SEHNR and CDR2 FQNEAQ (reference sequence). Trimming removed 5 bases at V and 2 bases at J, with 20 bases between.